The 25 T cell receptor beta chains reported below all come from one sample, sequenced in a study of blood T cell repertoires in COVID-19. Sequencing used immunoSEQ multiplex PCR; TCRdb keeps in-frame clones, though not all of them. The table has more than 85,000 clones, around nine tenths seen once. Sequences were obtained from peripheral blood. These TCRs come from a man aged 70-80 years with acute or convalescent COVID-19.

The CDR3 DNA follows: TGTGCCAGCAGTGACAGGTTGTCTGTCGAGCAGTACTTC. As protein: CASSDRLSVEQYF. The chain recombines TRBV2 with TRBJ2-7; D remains unclear. Per germline, CDR1 SNHLY and CDR2 FYNNEI. Trimming removed 3 bases from V and 6 bases from J, with 12 bases in between. The CDR3 length is 13 residues.

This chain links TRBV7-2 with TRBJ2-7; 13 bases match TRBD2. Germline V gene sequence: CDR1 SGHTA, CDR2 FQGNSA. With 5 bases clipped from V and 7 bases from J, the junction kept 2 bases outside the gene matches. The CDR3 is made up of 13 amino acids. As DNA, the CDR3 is TGTGCCAGCAGCATGGGACTAGCGGGGGAGCAGTACTTC. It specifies CASSMGLAGEQYF.

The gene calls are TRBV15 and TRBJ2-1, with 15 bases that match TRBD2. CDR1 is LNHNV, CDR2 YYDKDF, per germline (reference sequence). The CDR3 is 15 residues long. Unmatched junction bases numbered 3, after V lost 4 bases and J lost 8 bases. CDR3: CATSTRTSGGDEQFF. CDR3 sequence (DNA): TGTGCCACCAGCACTCGGACTAGCGGGGGGGATGAGCAGTTCTTC.

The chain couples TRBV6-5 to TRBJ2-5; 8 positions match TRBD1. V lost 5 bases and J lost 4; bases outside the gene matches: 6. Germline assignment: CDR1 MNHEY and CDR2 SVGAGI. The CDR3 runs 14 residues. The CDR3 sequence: CASSRTGGTETQYF. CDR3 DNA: TGTGCCAGCAGTCGTACAGGGGGGACAGAGACCCAGTACTTC.

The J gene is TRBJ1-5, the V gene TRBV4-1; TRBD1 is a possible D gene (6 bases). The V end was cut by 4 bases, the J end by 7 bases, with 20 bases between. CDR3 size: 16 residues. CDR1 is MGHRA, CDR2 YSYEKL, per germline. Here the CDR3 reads CASSRAPKQGGQPQHF. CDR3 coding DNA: TGCGCCAGCAGCCGCGCGCCGAAACAGGGTGGGCAGCCCCAGCATTTT.

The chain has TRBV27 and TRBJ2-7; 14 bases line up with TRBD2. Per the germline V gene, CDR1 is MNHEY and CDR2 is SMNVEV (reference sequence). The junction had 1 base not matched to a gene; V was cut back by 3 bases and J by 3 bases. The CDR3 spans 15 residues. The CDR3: CASSLTSGRVYEQYF. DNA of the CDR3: TGTGCCAGCAGTTTGACTAGCGGGAGGGTCTACGAGCAGTACTTC.

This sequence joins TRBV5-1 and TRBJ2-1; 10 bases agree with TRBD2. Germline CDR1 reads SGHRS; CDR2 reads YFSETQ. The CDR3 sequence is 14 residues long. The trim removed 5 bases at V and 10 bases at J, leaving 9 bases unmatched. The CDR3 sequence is CASRIAGGPNEQFF. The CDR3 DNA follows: TGCGCCAGCAGAATAGCGGGAGGTCCTAACGAGCAGTTCTTC.

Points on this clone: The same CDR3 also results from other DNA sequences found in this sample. The CDR3 reads CASSYEGNTEAFF. In DNA, the CDR3 is TGTGCCAGCAGTTACGAGGGGAACACTGAAGCTTTCTTT. The V call is TRBV6-5, the J call TRBJ1-1; D unclear. The germline V gene has CDR1 MNHEY and CDR2 SVGAGI. There are 13 residues in the CDR3. V was trimmed by 2 bases and J by 1 base, leaving 5 bases between them.

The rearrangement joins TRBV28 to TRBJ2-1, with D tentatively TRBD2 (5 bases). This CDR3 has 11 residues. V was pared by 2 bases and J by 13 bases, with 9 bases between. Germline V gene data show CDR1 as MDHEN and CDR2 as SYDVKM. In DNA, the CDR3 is TGTGCCAGCAGTTTAATCCGGGAACAGTTCTTC. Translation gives CASSLIREQFF. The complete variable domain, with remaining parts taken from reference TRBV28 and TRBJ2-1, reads DVKVTQSSRYLVKRTGEKVFLECVQDMDHENMFWYRQDPGLGLRLIYFSYDVKMKEKGDIPEGYSVSREKKERFSLILESASTNQTSMYLCASSLIREQFFGPGTRLTVL.

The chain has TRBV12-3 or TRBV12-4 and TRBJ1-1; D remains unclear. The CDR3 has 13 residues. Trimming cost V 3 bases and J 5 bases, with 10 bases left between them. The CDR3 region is CASSFLGGTEAFF. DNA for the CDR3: TGTGCCAGCAGTTTCTTGGGAGGGACTGAAGCTTTCTTT.

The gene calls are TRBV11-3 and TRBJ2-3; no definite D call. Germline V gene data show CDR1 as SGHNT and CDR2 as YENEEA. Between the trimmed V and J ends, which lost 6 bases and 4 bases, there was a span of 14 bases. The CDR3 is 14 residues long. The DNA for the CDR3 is TGTGCCAGCAGGGGCCAAGCCTCAGCAGATACGCAGTATTTT. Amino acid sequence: CASRGQASADTQYF.

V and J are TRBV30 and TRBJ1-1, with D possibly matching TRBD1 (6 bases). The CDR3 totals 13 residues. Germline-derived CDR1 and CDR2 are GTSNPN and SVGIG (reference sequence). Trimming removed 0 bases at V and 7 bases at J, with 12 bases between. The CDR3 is CAWSVGGAFEAFF. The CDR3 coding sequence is TGTGCCTGGAGTGTGGGGGGGGCTTTTGAAGCTTTCTTT. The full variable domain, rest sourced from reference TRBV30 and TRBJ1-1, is SQTIHQWPATLVQPVGSPLSLECTVEGTSNPNLYWYRQAAGRGLQLLFYSVGIGQISSEVPQNLSASRPQDRQFILSSKKLLLSDSGFYLCAWSVGGAFEAFFGQGTRLTVV.

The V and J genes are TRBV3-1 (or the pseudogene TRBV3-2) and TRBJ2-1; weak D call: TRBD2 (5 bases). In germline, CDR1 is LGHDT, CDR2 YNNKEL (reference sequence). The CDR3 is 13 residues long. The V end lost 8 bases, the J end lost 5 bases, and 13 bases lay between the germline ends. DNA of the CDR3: TGTGCCAGCCGGGCCCACGGGGACAATGAGCAGTTCTTC. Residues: CASRAHGDNEQFF.

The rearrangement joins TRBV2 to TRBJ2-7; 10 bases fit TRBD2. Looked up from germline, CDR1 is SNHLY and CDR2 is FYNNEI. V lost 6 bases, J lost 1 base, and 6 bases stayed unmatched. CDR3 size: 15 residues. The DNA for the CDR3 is TGTGCCAGCAGCTTTACTAGCGGGGAATCCTACGAGCAGTACTTC. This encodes CASSFTSGESYEQYF.

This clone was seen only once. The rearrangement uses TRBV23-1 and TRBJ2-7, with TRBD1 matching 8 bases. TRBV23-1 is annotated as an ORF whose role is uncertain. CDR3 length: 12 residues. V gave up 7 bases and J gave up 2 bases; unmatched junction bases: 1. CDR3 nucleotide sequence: TGCGCCAGCATACAGGGGGCCTACGAGCAGTACTTC. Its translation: CASIQGAYEQYF.

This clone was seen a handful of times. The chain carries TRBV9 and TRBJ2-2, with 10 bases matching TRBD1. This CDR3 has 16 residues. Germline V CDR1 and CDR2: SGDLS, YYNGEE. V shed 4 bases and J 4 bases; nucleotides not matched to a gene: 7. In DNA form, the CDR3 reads TGTGCCAGCAGCTTCCGGGGGACAGGGGTCACCGGGGAGCTGTTTTTT. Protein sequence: CASSFRGTGVTGELFF.

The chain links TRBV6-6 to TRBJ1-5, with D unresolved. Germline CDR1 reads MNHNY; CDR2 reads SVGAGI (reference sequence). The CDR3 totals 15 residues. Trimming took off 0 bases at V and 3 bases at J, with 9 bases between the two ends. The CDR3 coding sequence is TGTGCCAGCAGTTACTCGCGGGGAGACAATCAGCCCCAGCATTTT. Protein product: CASSYSRGDNQPQHF.

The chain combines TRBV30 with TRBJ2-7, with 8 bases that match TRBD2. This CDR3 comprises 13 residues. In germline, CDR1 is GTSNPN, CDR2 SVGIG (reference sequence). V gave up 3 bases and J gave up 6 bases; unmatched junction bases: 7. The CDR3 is CAWSRGGIPEQYF. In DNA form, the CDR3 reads TGTGCCTGGAGCCGGGGGGGCATCCCCGAGCAGTACTTC.

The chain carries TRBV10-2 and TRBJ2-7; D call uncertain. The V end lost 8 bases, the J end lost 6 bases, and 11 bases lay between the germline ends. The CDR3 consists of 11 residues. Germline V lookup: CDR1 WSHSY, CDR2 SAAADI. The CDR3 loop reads CASRHWVEQYF. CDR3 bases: TGCGCCAGCCGACACTGGGTCGAGCAGTACTTC.

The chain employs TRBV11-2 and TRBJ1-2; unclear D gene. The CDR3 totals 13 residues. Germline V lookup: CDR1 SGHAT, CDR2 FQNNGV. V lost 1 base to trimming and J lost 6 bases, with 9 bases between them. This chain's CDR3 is CASSLAQNNGYTF. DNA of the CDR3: TGTGCCAGCAGCTTAGCCCAGAATAATGGCTACACCTTC.

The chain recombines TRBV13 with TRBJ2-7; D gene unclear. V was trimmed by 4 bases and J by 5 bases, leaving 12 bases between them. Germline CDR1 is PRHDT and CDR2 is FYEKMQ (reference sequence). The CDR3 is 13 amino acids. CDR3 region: CASSYGNKDEQYF. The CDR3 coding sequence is TGTGCCAGCAGCTATGGCAATAAAGACGAGCAGTACTTC.

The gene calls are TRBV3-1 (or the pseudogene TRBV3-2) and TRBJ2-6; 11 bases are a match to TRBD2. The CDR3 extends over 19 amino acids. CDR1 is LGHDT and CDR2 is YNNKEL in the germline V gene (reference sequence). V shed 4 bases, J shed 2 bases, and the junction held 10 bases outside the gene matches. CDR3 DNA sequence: TGTGCCAGCAGCCCGAAACTACTAGCGGGAGCTACTGGGGCCAACGTCCTGACTTTC. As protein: CASSPKLLAGATGANVLTF.

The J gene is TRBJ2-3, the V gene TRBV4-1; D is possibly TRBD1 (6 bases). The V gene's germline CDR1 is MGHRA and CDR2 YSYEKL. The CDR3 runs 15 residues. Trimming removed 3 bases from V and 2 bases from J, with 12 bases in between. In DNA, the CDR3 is TGCGCCAGCAGCCATTCTACAGGGATCACAGATACGCAGTATTTT. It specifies CASSHSTGITDTQYF.

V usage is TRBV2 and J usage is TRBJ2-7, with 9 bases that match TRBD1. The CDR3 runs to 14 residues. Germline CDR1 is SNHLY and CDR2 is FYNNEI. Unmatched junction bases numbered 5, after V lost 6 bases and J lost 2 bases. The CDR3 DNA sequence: TGTGCCAGCAGACCGGGACAGGGCACCTACGAGCAGTACTTC. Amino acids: CASRPGQGTYEQYF. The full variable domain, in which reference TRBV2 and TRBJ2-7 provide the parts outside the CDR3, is EPEVTQTPSHQVTQMGQEVILRCVPISNHLYFYWYRQILGQKVEFLVSFYNNEISEKSEIFDDQFSVERPDGSNFTLKIRSTKLEDSAMYFCASRPGQGTYEQYFGPGTRLTVT.

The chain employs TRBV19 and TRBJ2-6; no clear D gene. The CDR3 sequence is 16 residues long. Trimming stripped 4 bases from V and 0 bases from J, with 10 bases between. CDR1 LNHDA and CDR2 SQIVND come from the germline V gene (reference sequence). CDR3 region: CASSTFTVSGANVLTF. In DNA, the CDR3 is TGTGCCAGTAGTACCTTTACTGTCTCTGGGGCCAACGTCCTGACTTTC. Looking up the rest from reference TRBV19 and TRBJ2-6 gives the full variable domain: DGGITQSPKYLFRKEGQNVTLSCEQNLNHDAMYWYRQDPGQGLRLIYYSQIVNDFQKGDIAEGYSVSREKKESFPLTVTSAQKNPTAFYLCASSTFTVSGANVLTFGAGSRLTVL.